The rows below give T cell receptor beta chains drawn from one sample of a study of T cells expressing NK-cell markers. Reprocessing the 5' RACE reads, TCRdb reports a single entry for every CDR3 protein and omits DNA. The listing records more than 400,000 distinct CDR3 sequences. The sequenced sample was blood T cells: a sorted CD56 or NKG2C T cell subset, CD4+ or CD8+ T cells, or bulk PBMC T cells (not recorded which). The receptors were gathered from a woman between 18 and 70 years old in good health. The CDR3 runs from the conserved cysteine through the conserved F or W. Fields, in order: J gene, V gene, CDR3 protein.

J gene: TRBJ2-3
V gene: TRBV4-3
CDR3 protein: CASSQQQGWSTDTQYF

J gene: TRBJ2-3
V gene: TRBV7-2
CDR3 protein: CASSSPGGSATTDTQYF

J gene: TRBJ2-7
V gene: TRBV29-1
CDR3 protein: CSVVGSSYEQYF

J gene: TRBJ2-5
V gene: TRBV12-3/TRBV12-4
CDR3 protein: CASSLGGTSGPQETQYF

J gene: TRBJ1-4
V gene: TRBV12-3/TRBV12-4
CDR3 protein: CASSGVRVHEKLFF

J gene: TRBJ2-3
V gene: TRBV6-5
CDR3 protein: CASSYAWGTDTQYF

J gene: TRBJ2-3
V gene: TRBV20-1
CDR3 protein: CSALVGDRGPGDTQYF

J gene: TRBJ2-3
V gene: TRBV15
CDR3 protein: CATSSEGPPSTDTQYF

J gene: TRBJ2-5
V gene: TRBV20-1
CDR3 protein: CSARRIETQYF

J gene: TRBJ1-1
V gene: TRBV14
CDR3 protein: CASSQGLGAFF

J gene: TRBJ2-5
V gene: TRBV14
CDR3 protein: CASSQIGAGAFQETQYF

J gene: TRBJ2-5
V gene: TRBV28
CDR3 protein: CASSFGRKQETQYF

J gene: TRBJ2-3
V gene: TRBV6-5
CDR3 protein: CASSYPRGSTDTQYF

J gene: TRBJ2-1
V gene: TRBV23-1
CDR3 protein: CASSQGRDSYNEQFF

J gene: TRBJ2-5
V gene: TRBV6-5
CDR3 protein: CASSYKVPSRGLETQYF

J gene: TRBJ1-4
V gene: TRBV5-1
CDR3 protein: CASTIGDLGEKLFF

J gene: TRBJ1-4
V gene: TRBV20-1
CDR3 protein: CSASLRRVNEKLFF

J gene: TRBJ2-7
V gene: TRBV9
CDR3 protein: CASSPGVSFDEQYF

J gene: TRBJ1-6
V gene: TRBV20-1
CDR3 protein: CSARPGQGASPLHF

J gene: TRBJ2-3
V gene: TRBV24-1
CDR3 protein: CATSDPGQSTDTQYF

J gene: TRBJ2-3
V gene: TRBV18
CDR3 protein: CASSPGQPTDTQYF

J gene: TRBJ1-5
V gene: TRBV30
CDR3 protein: CAWSSGLRDNQPQHF

J gene: TRBJ2-1
V gene: TRBV24-1
CDR3 protein: CATSAPTASGKGVDEQFF

J gene: TRBJ2-1
V gene: TRBV4-1
CDR3 protein: CASSQILAGGDNEQFF

J gene: TRBJ1-1
V gene: TRBV20-1
CDR3 protein: CSAPLQGRTEAFF

J gene: TRBJ1-4
V gene: TRBV10-2
CDR3 protein: CASSPTGLREKLFF

J gene: TRBJ2-3
V gene: TRBV29-1
CDR3 protein: CSVEGDRRTDTQYF